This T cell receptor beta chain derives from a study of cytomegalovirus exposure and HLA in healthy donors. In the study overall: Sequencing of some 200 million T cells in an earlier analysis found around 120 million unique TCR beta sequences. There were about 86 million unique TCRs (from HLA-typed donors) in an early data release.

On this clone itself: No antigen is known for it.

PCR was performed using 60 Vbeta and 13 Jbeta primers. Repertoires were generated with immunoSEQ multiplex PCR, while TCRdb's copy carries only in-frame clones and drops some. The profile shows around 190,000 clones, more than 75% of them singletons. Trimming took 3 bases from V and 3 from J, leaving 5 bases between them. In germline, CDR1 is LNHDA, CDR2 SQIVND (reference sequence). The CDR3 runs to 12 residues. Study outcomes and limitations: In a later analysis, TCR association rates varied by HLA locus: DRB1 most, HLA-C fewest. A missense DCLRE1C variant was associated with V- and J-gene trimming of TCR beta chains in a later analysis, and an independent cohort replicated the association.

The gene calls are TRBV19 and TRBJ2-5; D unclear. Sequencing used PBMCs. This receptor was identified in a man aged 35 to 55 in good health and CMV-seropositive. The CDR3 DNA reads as TGTGCCAGTAGTATTCCAAAAGAGACCCAGTACTTC. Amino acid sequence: CASSIPKETQYF.